This T cell receptor beta chain was profiled in a study of patients and donors after allogeneic stem cell transplantation (TCRdb year 2020). Libraries were made using RT-PCR. This sample was sequenced with a NextSeq 550. In-frame beta chains were kept once TCRdb had trimmed the public reads at Q25 with fastp and called clones with MiXCR. When rows share a CDR3 protein, they turn into one entry using the most common DNA and genes. The sample includes around 150,000 distinct CDR3 sequences, with approximately 31% observed a single time. Of the sample, about 3.3% falls within the top ten clones. This clonotype was observed a handful of times. Its antigen is currently not known. Base-call qualities are not available, and no considerably larger clone is one nucleotide away. V loses 2 bases, J loses 6 bases, and the germline ends lie 15 bases apart. The germline V gene yields SGDLS for CDR1 and YYNGEE for CDR2. The CDR3 has 16 amino acids, counting the end cysteine and phenylalanine. This entry keeps only the CDR3 DNA: 48 bases, framed from base 1.

This sequence uses TRBV9 and TRBJ1-6; the D gene is unclear. The origin of this receptor is a human donor who was either an allogeneic HSCT recipient or a stem cell or donor lymphocyte infusion donor (not recorded which). It is not recorded whose cells these are; they may come from a transplant donor. The sample was blood, either unsorted or a sorted T cell fraction (not recorded which). The bases read TGTGCCAGCAGCGTTCGGGCGGATGGACGTAATTCACCCCTCCACTTT. Its protein product is CASSVRADGRNSPLHF.